This TCR beta chain was documented in a study of blood T cell repertoires in COVID-19 (dated by TCRdb to the early 2020s). The study in broad terms: The collaborator samples originated in the United States, Italy and Spain and spanned the acute and convalescent phases of COVID-19. Sample metadata almost always included a de-identified subject ID, COVID-19 status, age in years and sex. Subjects who had been exposed to COVID-19, were actively infected with it, or had recovered from it provided the deeply sampled blood TCRbeta repertoires that made up the dataset. Where HLA class I and class II types were available, the types were taken from metadata supplied by the sample provider, not from assay-based typing. Samples came from the ongoing ImmuneRACE study (first 160 participants) plus 1,254 subjects from 6 global collaborators. The repertoires were released in a freely available public database intended as a resource for research on the immune response to SARS-CoV-2. The prospective study material was composed of cDNA or gDNA derived from T cells, B-cell-depleted T cells, or PBMCs.

Turning to this clone: Its binding antigen is unknown. Base qualities were left out, and no much larger clone turns up one base away.

TCRbeta CDR3 regions were amplified from genomic DNA using the immunoSEQ Assay, a bias-controlled multiplex PCR. Per the original workflow: Within the assay, amplification of reference gene primers was used to estimate how many nucleated cells each sample contained. To quantify the absolute abundance of each unique TCRbeta CDR3 rearrangement, sequence reads were collapsed and filtered. For each sample, productive Simpson clonality was calculated as the square root of Simpson's diversity index over productive rearrangements. TCRdb took over this immuneACCESS table, retaining in-frame rearrangements with V and J assigned. Such tables are incomplete; in checked studies, under half of the missing clones stem from an unresolved V gene, and the remainder is unexplained. V, J and clone size reflect that table, while D and trimming were determined from the DNA. This sample has tens of thousands of clones in its table, and around 81% of those were observed once. About a tenth of the sample lies in the top ten.

Based on the germline V gene, the CDR1 and CDR2 sequences are MNHEY and SVGAGI. The junction shows trimming of 2 bases on V and 2 bases on J, and the gene matches do not reach 6 bases of it. From the cysteine up to the phenylalanine, the CDR3 has a length of 16 residues. Of all the DNA, just the CDR3 is kept, 48 bases in frame from base 1. In Seattle, one collaborating source enrolled patients while the infection was active and tracked those patients longitudinally over the course of disease. Collaborating institutions collected whole blood in K2EDTA tubes following their own protocols. For TCRbeta analysis, collaborator samples were shipped as frozen whole blood, as isolated PBMCs, or as DNA extracted from either sample type. The investigation overall reported the following: Clinical and demographic metadata were provided uncurated, with the amount varying by source and participant.

The sample consisted of peripheral blood. The sequence derives from a man older than 75 with COVID-19, enrolled during active disease. In this chain, TRBV6-5 is recombined with TRBJ1-5; TRBD1 fits 7 bases in the junction. The CDR3 region has the sequence CASSYRWTGRNQPQHF. The bases are TGTGCCAGCAGTTACCGTTGGACAGGCCGCAATCAGCCCCAGCATTTT.